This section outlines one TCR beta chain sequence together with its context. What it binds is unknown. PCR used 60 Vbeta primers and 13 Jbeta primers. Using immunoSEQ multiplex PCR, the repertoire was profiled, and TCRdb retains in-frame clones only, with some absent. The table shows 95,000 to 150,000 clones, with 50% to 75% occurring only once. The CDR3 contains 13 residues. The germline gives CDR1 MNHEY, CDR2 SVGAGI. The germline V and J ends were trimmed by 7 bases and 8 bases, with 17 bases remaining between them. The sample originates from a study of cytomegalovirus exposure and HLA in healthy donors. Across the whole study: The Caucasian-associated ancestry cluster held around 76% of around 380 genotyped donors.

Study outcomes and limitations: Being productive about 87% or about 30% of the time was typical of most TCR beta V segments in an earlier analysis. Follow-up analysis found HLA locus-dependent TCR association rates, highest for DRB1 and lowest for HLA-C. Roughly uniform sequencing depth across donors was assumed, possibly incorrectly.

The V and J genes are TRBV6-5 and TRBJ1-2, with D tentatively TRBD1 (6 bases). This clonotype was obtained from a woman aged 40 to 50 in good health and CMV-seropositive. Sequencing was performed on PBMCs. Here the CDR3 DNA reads TGTGCCAGCACTGGGGGTGGGGGCGGGGGCTACACCTTC. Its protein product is CASTGGGGGGYTF.